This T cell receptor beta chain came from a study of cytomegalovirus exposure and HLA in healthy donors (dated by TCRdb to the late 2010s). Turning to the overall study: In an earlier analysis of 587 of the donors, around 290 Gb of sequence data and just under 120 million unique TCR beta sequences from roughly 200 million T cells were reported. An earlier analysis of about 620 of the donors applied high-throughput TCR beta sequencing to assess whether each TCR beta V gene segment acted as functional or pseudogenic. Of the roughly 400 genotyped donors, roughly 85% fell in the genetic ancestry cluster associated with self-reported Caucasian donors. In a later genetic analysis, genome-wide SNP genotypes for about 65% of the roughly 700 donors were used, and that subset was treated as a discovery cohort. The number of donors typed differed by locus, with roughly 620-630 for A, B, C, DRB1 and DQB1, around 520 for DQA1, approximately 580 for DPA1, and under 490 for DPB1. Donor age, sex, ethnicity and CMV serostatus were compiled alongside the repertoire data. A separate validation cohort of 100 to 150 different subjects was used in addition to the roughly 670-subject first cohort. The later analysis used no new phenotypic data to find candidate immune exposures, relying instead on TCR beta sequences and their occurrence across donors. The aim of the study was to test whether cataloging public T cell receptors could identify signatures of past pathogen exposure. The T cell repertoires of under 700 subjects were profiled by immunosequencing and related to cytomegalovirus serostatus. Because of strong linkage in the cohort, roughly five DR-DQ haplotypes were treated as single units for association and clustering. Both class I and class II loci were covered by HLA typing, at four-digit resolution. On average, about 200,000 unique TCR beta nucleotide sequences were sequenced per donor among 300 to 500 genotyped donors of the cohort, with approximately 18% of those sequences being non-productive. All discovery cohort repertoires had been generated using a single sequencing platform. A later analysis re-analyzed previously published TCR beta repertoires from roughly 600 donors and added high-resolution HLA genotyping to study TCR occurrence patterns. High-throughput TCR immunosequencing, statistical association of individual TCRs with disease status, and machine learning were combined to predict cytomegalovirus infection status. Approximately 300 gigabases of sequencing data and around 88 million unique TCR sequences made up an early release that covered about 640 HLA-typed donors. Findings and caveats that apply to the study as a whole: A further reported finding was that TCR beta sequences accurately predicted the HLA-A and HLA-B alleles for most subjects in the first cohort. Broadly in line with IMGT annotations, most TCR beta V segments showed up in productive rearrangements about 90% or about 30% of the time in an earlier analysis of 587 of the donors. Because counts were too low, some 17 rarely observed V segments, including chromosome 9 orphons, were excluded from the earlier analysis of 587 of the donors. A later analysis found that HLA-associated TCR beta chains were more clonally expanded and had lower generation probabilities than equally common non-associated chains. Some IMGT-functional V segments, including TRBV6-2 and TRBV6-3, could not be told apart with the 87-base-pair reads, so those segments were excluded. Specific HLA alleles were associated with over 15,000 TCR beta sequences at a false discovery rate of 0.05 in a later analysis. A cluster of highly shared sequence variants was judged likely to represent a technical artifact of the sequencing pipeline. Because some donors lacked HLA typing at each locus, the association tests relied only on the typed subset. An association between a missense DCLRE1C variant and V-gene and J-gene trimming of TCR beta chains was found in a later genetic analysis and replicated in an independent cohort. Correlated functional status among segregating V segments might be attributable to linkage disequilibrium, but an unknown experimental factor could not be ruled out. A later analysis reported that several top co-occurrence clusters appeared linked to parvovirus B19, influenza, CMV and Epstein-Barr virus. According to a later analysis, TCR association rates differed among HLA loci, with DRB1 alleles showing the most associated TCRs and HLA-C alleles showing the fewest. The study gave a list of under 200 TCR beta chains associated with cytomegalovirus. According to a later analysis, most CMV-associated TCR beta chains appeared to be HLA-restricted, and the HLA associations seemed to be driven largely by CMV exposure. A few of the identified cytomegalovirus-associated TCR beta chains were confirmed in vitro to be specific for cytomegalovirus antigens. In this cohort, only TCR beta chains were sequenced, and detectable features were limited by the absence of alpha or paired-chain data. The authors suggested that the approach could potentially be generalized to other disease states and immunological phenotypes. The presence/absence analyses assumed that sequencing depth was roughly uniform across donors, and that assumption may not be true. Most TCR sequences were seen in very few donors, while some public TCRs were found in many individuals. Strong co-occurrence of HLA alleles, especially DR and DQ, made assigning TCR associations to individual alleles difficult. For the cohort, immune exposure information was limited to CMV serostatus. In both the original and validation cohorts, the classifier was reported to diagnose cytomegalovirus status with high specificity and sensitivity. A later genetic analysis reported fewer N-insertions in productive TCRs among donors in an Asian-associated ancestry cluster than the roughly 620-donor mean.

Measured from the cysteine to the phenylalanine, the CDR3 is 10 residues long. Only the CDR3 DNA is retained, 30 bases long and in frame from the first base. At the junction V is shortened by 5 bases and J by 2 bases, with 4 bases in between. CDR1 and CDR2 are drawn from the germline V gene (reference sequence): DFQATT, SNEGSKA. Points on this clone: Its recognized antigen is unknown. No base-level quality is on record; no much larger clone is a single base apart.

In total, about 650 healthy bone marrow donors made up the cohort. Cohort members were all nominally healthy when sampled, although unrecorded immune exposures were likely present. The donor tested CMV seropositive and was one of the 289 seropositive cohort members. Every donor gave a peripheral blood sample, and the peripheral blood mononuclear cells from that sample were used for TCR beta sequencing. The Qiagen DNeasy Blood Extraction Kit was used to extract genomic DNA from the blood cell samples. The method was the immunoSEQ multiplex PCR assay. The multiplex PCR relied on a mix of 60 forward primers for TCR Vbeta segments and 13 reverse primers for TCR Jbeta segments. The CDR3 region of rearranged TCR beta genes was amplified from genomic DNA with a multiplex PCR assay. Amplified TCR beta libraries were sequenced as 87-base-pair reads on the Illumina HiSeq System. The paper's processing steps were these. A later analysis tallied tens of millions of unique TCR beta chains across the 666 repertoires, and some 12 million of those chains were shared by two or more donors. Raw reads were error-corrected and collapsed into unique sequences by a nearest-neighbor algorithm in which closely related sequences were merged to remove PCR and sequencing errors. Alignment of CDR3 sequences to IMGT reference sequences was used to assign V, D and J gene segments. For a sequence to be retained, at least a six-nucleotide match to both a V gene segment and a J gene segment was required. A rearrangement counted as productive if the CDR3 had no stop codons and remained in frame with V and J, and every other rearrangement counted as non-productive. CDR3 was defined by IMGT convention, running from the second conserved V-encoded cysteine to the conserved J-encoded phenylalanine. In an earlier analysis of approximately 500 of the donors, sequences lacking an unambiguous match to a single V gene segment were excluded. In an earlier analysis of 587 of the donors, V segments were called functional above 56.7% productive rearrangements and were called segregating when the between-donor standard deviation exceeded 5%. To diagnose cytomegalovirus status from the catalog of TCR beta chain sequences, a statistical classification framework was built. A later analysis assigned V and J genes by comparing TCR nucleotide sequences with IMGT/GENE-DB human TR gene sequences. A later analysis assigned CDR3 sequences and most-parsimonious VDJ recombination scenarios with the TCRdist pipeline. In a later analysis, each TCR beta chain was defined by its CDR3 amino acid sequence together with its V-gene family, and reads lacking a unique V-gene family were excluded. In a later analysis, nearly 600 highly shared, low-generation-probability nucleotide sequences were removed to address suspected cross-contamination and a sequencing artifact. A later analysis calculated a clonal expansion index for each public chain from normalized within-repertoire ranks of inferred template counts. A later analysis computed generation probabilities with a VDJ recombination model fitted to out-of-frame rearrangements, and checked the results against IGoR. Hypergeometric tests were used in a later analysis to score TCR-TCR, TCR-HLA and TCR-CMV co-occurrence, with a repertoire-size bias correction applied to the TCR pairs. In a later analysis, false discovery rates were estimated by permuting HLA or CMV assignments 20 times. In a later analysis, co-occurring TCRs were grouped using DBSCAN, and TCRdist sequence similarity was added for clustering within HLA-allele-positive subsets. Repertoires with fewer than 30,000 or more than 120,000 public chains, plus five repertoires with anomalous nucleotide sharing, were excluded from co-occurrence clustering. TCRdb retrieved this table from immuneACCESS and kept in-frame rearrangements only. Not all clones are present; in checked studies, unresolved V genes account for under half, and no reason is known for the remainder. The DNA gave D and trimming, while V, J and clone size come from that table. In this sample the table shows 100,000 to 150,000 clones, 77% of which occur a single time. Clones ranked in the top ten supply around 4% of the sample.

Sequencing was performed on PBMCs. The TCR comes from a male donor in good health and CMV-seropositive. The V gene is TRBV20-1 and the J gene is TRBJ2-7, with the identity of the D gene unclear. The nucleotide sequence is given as TGCAGTGCTCTAGCCTACGAGCAGTACTTC. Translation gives CSALAYEQYF.